The clone carrying this TCR beta chain was observed once. The record originates from a study of blood T cell repertoires in COVID-19. Study-level background: In each case, the material was cDNA or gDNA derived from T cells, B-cell-depleted T cells, or PBMCs.

The data were produced by immunoSEQ multiplex PCR, yet TCRdb's version contains in-frame clones alone and is incomplete. The sample contains under 150,000 clones, approximately 84% of which appear only once. This CDR3 is built from 16 residues. Germline V lookup: CDR1 SGDLS, CDR2 YYNGEE. The V end was cut by 3 bases, the J end by 8 bases, with 20 bases between. The chain combines TRBV9 with TRBJ1-4; no definite D call. This sequence originates from a man in his fifties with acute or convalescent COVID-19. Sample: peripheral blood. The CDR3 region is CASSAGGVGVFEKLFF. DNA for the CDR3: TGTGCCAGCAGCGCCGGCGGGGTTGGGGTATTCGAAAAACTGTTTTTT.